The following is a T cell receptor (beta chain) sequence with its context. This sample is part of a study of blood T cell repertoires in COVID-19. Study overall: T cells, B-cell-depleted T cells, or PBMCs provided the cDNA or gDNA that served as material.

Per the original data handling: Using reference gene primer amplification, nucleated cell counts were estimated. The data were produced by immunoSEQ multiplex PCR, yet TCRdb's version contains in-frame clones alone and is incomplete. V, J and clone size are taken as reported in that table, and D and trimming were inferred from the DNA itself. The sample consists of tens of thousands of clones, around 87% of them appearing once. V shed 6 bases and J 8 bases; nucleotides not matched to a gene: 11. CDR3 size: 14 residues. Per germline, CDR1 SNHLY and CDR2 FYNNEI. The TCR comes from a human donor with active COVID-19. The donor label of this sample is uncertain. Material for sequencing was peripheral blood. The chain couples TRBV2 to TRBJ1-2; TRBD1 agrees at 8 bases. This chain's CDR3 is CASRGSTGAGGYTF. In nucleotides, the CDR3 is TGTGCCAGCAGAGGTTCGACAGGGGCAGGGGGCTACACCTTC.